Presented here are 8 T cell receptor beta chains from one specimen sequenced in a study of cytomegalovirus exposure and HLA in healthy donors. Profiled with immunoSEQ multiplex PCR; TCRdb holds only in-frame clones, not every one. The table includes roughly 200,000 clones, around 81% detected once. Material: PBMCs. The receptors stem from a woman under 30 in good health and CMV-seropositive.

The V call is TRBV5-1, the J call TRBJ2-7, with a weak D call TRBD1 (5 bases). This CDR3 has 14 residues. Germline V gene sequence: CDR1 SGHRS, CDR2 YFSETQ. The ends were cut back, 0 bases at V and 2 bases at J, with 9 bases in the middle. The CDR3 bases are TGCGCCAGCAGCTTGGATGGACAAACCTACGAGCAGTACTTC. Translating gives CASSLDGQTYEQYF. The full variable domain, rest sourced from reference TRBV5-1 and TRBJ2-7, is KAGVTQTPRYLIKTRGQQVTLSCSPISGHRSVSWYQQTPGQGLQFLFEYFSETQRNKGNFPGRFSGRQFSNSRSEMNVSTLELGDSALYLCASSLDGQTYEQYFGPGTRLTVT.

The rearrangement joins TRBV9 to TRBJ2-5, with D possibly being TRBD2 (6 bases). The germline CDR1 and CDR2 sequences are SGDLS and YYNGEE. The CDR3 spans 15 residues. Trimming left V 0 bases short and J 1 base short, with 10 bases between. CDR3 protein: CASSVGRVPQETQYF. The DNA of the CDR3 is TGTGCCAGCAGCGTAGGGAGGGTGCCCCAAGAGACCCAGTACTTC.

The chain carries TRBV5-1 and TRBJ1-3, with a weak D call TRBD1 (6 bases). The V gene's germline CDR1 is SGHRS and CDR2 YFSETQ. Trimming took 4 bases from V and 5 from J, leaving 13 bases between them. This CDR3 has 14 amino acids. CDR3 sequence reads: CASSATWGRNTIYF. The CDR3, as DNA: TGCGCCAGCAGCGCGACTTGGGGGCGAAACACCATATATTTT.

The chain uses TRBV7-9 and TRBJ1-2; TRBD1 matches at 9 bases. Losses at the gene ends were 6 bases for V and 7 bases for J; bases not matched to a gene: 12. The germline CDR1 and CDR2 sequences are SEHNR and FQNEAQ (reference sequence). The CDR3 is 15 amino acids. The CDR3 DNA reads as TGTGCCAGCAGTTGGCACCGGGACAGGGAAACTGGCTACACCTTC. Its protein is CASSWHRDRETGYTF.

This clone was counted between two and nine times. CDR3: CASSIPPNTGELFF. CDR3 bases: TGTGCCAGTAGTATACCCCCAAACACCGGGGAGCTGTTTTTT. This chain uses TRBV19 with TRBJ2-2, with D uncertain. V was shortened by 2 bases and J by 2 bases, with 6 bases between the two germline ends. The CDR3 is 14 residues long. Germline CDR1 LNHDA, CDR2 SQIVND (reference sequence).

This clone was seen many times. This chain joins TRBV20-1 and TRBJ2-5; no firm D call. The CDR3 spans 11 residues. Trimming stripped 6 bases from V and 5 bases from J, with 10 bases between. Germline V gene lookup returns CDR1 DFQATT and CDR2 SNEGSKA (reference sequence). CDR3 sequence (DNA): TGCAGTGCGTGGGTGGGCGAGACCCAGTACTTC. Its translation is CSAWVGETQYF.

The chain uses TRBV15 and TRBJ2-7, with a weak D call TRBD2 (6 bases). Trimming shortened V by 0 bases and J by 2 bases, and 14 bases separated the two germline ends. CDR1 is LNHNV and CDR2 is YYDKDF in the germline V gene (reference sequence). The CDR3 has 16 amino acids. Here the CDR3 reads CATSRDWWEVAYEQYF. CDR3 bases: TGTGCCACCAGCAGAGATTGGTGGGAGGTGGCCTACGAGCAGTACTTC. Full variable domain (rest looked up from reference TRBV15 and TRBJ2-7): DAMVIQNPRYQVTQFGKPVTLSCSQTLNHNVMYWYQQKSSQAPKLLFHYYDKDFNNEADTPDNFQSRRPNTSFCFLDIRSPGLGDTAMYLCATSRDWWEVAYEQYFGPGTRLTVT.

The genes are TRBV18 and TRBJ1-2; TRBD1 aligns across 8 bases. The CDR3 extends over 13 amino acids. Germline CDR1 and CDR2: KGHSH and LQKENI. J was trimmed by 6 bases and V by 4 bases; bases with no gene match: 4. The CDR3 region is CASSLTGVDGYTF. As DNA, the CDR3 is TGTGCCAGCTCACTGACAGGGGTCGATGGCTACACCTTC.